The source of this TCR beta chain is a study of shared clonotypes between healthy human individuals. The authors distributed each subset's genomic DNA evenly over several immunoSEQ plates. Sorted-subset replicate PCRs used about 200 ng DNA, about 30,000 T cell genomes. Sequenced by immunoSEQ multiplex PCR; TCRdb stores in-frame clones only, minus some. This table holds about 2 million clones, 90% to 95% found once. CDR1 is MNHNS, CDR2 SASEGT, per germline. The ends lost 7 bases at V and 3 bases at J; junction bases unmatched: 9. This CDR3 is 15 amino acids long. The sequenced material came from naive CD4+ T cells sorted from blood. Subset denoted: CD45RA+ positively selected. The genes are TRBV6-1 and TRBJ2-3, with TRBD1 matching 8 bases. The TCR comes from a man younger than 30 in good health. The DNA for the CDR3 is TGTGCCAGCAAGACCGACAGGGGCGGAACAGATACGCAGTATTTT. Translated, it gives CASKTDRGGTDTQYF.